The clone carrying this T cell receptor (beta chain) was picked up many times. Using its own MiXCR run on the 5' RACE reads, TCRdb lists one record per CDR3 protein. There are around 33,000 distinct CDR3 sequences in the sample; approximately 6.9% occur only once, and approximately 4.1% lies in the top ten. The source of the sample is a study of early T cells in non-severe SARS-CoV-2 infection. Sequencing was carried out using whole blood. The clonotype was recovered from an adult who was a healthcare worker with PCR-confirmed SARS-CoV-2 infection or an uninfected control (not recorded which).

CDR3 coding DNA: TGTGCCAGCAGTTATTCAGGGGCGGGTGGCTACACCTTC. Encoded protein: CASSYSGAGGYTF. The V gene is TRBV12-3 or TRBV12-4, the J gene TRBJ1-2, with D tentatively TRBD1 (6 bases). CDR3 size: 13 residues. Between the trimmed V and J ends, which lost 4 bases and 7 bases, there was a span of 13 bases.